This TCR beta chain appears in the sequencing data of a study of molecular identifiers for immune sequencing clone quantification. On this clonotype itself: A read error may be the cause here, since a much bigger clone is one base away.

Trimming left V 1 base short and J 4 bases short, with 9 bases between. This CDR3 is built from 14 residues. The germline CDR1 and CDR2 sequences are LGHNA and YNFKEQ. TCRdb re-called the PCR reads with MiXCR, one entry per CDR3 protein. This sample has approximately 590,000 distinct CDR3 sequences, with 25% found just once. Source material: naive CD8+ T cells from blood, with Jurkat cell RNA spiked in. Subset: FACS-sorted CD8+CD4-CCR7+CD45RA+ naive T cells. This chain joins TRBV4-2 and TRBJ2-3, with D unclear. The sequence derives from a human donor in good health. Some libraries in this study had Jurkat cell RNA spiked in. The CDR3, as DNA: TGTGCCAGCAGCCAAGGATTGAGTCCAGATACGCAGTATTTT. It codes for CASSQGLSPDTQYF.